These T cell receptor beta chains were read from a single sample in a study of blood T cell repertoires in COVID-19. Measured with immunoSEQ multiplex PCR; TCRdb has only the in-frame clones, and not every one. The table lists under 200,000 clones, about 85% of them singletons. The sequenced sample was peripheral blood. These TCRs come from a man aged 55 to 70 with COVID-19, enrolled during active disease. Each CDR3 is given with its conserved first and last residue. Each record gives: D gene, J gene, clone size, V gene, CDR3 protein, CDR3 DNA. D genes are given only for firm matches. The listing skips clone size in some rows; elsewhere it reads once, few, many or a size class.

d_call: NA
j_call: TRBJ1-1
clone_size: NA
v_call: TRBV30
cdr3_aa: CAWIFTQNTEAFF
cdr3_nt: TGTGCCTGGATTTTTACACAGAACACTGAAGCTTTCTTT

d_call: NA
j_call: TRBJ1-5
clone_size: NA
v_call: TRBV28
cdr3_aa: CASSDPPGTNQPQHF
cdr3_nt: TGTGCCAGCAGCGACCCTCCAGGCACCAATCAGCCCCAGCATTTT

d_call: TRBD1
j_call: TRBJ1-5
clone_size: NA
v_call: TRBV20-1
cdr3_aa: CSASHRGQGAGQPQHF
cdr3_nt: TGCAGTGCTAGTCATCGGGGACAGGGGGCAGGTCAGCCCCAGCATTTT

d_call: NA
j_call: TRBJ1-6
clone_size: NA
v_call: TRBV4-1
cdr3_aa: CASSQDNRYRQNNSPLHF
cdr3_nt: TGCGCCAGCAGCCAAGATAACAGATATAGGCAAAATAATTCACCCCTCCACTTT

d_call: TRBD2
j_call: TRBJ2-2
clone_size: NA
v_call: TRBV9
cdr3_aa: CASSVGQAGSTGELFF
cdr3_nt: TGTGCCAGCAGCGTTGGCCAAGCGGGATCCACCGGGGAGCTGTTTTTT

d_call: NA
j_call: TRBJ1-1
clone_size: NA
v_call: TRBV7-5
cdr3_aa: CVRTRQRPEAFF
cdr3_nt: TGTGTCAGAACCAGACAGCGCCCTGAAGCTTTCTTT

d_call: TRBD2
j_call: TRBJ2-5
clone_size: NA
v_call: TRBV5-6
cdr3_aa: CASSTSGRQVETQYF
cdr3_nt: TGTGCCAGCAGCACTAGCGGGAGGCAGGTCGAGACCCAGTACTTC

d_call: NA
j_call: TRBJ2-4
clone_size: NA
v_call: TRBV19
cdr3_aa: CASNQPGAKNIQYF
cdr3_nt: TGTGCCAGTAACCAACCAGGGGCCAAAAACATTCAGTACTTC

d_call: TRBD1
j_call: TRBJ1-5
clone_size: NA
v_call: TRBV27
cdr3_aa: CASRAGTGSIQPQHF
cdr3_nt: TGTGCCAGCAGAGCTGGGACAGGGAGTATTCAGCCCCAGCATTTT

d_call: TRBD2
j_call: TRBJ2-3
clone_size: NA
v_call: TRBV30
cdr3_aa: CAWRLAGGVDTQYF
cdr3_nt: TGTGCCTGGAGACTGGCGGGAGGAGTAGATACGCAGTATTTT

d_call: NA
j_call: TRBJ2-7
clone_size: NA
v_call: TRBV5-1
cdr3_aa: CASSLAGQSYEQYF
cdr3_nt: TGCGCCAGCAGCTTGGCGGGACAATCTTACGAGCAGTACTTC

d_call: TRBD1
j_call: TRBJ1-5
clone_size: few
v_call: TRBV7-8
cdr3_aa: CASSLGTVDNQPQHF
cdr3_nt: TGTGCCAGCAGCCTAGGGACAGTGGATAATCAGCCCCAGCATTTT

d_call: NA
j_call: TRBJ1-1
clone_size: NA
v_call: TRBV11-3
cdr3_aa: CASSRGSNTEAFF
cdr3_nt: TGTGCCAGCAGCAGGGGCTCGAACACTGAAGCTTTCTTT

d_call: NA
j_call: TRBJ1-2
clone_size: large
v_call: TRBV19
cdr3_aa: CASSMAGVFNYGYTF
cdr3_nt: TGTGCCAGTAGTATGGCAGGGGTTTTTAACTATGGCTACACCTTC

d_call: NA
j_call: TRBJ1-4
clone_size: once
v_call: TRBV10-1
cdr3_aa: CASSELHREGEKLFF
cdr3_nt: TGCGCCAGCAGTGAGCTACACAGGGAGGGGGAAAAACTGTTTTTT

d_call: NA
j_call: TRBJ1-6
clone_size: NA
v_call: TRBV3-1/TRBV3-2
cdr3_aa: CASSQGGWQGRSPLHF
cdr3_nt: TGTGCCAGCAGCCAAGGAGGATGGCAAGGGAGATCACCCCTCCACTTT

d_call: TRBD1
j_call: TRBJ2-7
clone_size: NA
v_call: TRBV28
cdr3_aa: CASSLAGTGVYEQYF
cdr3_nt: TGTGCCAGCAGTCTTGCCGGGACAGGGGTCTACGAGCAGTACTTC

d_call: NA
j_call: TRBJ2-7
clone_size: NA
v_call: TRBV5-4
cdr3_aa: CASSFNSYEQYF
cdr3_nt: TGTGCCAGCAGCTTTAACTCCTACGAGCAGTACTTC

d_call: NA
j_call: TRBJ2-5
clone_size: NA
v_call: TRBV5-8
cdr3_aa: CASSSGRDWETQYF
cdr3_nt: TGTGCCAGCAGCTCTGGCAGGGATTGGGAGACCCAGTACTTC

d_call: NA
j_call: TRBJ1-6
clone_size: NA
v_call: TRBV4-2
cdr3_aa: CASSQDLGGSYNSPLHF
cdr3_nt: TGTGCCAGCAGCCAAGATCTAGGGGGATCCTATAATTCACCCCTCCACTTT

d_call: NA
j_call: TRBJ1-6
clone_size: NA
v_call: TRBV3-1/TRBV3-2
cdr3_aa: CAASGVSYNSPLHF
cdr3_nt: TGTGCCGCGTCAGGGGTGTCCTATAATTCACCCCTCCACTTT

d_call: NA
j_call: TRBJ1-1
clone_size: few
v_call: TRBV28
cdr3_aa: CASSYSKVPWAFF
cdr3_nt: TGTGCCAGCAGCTATAGCAAGGTACCTTGGGCTTTCTTT